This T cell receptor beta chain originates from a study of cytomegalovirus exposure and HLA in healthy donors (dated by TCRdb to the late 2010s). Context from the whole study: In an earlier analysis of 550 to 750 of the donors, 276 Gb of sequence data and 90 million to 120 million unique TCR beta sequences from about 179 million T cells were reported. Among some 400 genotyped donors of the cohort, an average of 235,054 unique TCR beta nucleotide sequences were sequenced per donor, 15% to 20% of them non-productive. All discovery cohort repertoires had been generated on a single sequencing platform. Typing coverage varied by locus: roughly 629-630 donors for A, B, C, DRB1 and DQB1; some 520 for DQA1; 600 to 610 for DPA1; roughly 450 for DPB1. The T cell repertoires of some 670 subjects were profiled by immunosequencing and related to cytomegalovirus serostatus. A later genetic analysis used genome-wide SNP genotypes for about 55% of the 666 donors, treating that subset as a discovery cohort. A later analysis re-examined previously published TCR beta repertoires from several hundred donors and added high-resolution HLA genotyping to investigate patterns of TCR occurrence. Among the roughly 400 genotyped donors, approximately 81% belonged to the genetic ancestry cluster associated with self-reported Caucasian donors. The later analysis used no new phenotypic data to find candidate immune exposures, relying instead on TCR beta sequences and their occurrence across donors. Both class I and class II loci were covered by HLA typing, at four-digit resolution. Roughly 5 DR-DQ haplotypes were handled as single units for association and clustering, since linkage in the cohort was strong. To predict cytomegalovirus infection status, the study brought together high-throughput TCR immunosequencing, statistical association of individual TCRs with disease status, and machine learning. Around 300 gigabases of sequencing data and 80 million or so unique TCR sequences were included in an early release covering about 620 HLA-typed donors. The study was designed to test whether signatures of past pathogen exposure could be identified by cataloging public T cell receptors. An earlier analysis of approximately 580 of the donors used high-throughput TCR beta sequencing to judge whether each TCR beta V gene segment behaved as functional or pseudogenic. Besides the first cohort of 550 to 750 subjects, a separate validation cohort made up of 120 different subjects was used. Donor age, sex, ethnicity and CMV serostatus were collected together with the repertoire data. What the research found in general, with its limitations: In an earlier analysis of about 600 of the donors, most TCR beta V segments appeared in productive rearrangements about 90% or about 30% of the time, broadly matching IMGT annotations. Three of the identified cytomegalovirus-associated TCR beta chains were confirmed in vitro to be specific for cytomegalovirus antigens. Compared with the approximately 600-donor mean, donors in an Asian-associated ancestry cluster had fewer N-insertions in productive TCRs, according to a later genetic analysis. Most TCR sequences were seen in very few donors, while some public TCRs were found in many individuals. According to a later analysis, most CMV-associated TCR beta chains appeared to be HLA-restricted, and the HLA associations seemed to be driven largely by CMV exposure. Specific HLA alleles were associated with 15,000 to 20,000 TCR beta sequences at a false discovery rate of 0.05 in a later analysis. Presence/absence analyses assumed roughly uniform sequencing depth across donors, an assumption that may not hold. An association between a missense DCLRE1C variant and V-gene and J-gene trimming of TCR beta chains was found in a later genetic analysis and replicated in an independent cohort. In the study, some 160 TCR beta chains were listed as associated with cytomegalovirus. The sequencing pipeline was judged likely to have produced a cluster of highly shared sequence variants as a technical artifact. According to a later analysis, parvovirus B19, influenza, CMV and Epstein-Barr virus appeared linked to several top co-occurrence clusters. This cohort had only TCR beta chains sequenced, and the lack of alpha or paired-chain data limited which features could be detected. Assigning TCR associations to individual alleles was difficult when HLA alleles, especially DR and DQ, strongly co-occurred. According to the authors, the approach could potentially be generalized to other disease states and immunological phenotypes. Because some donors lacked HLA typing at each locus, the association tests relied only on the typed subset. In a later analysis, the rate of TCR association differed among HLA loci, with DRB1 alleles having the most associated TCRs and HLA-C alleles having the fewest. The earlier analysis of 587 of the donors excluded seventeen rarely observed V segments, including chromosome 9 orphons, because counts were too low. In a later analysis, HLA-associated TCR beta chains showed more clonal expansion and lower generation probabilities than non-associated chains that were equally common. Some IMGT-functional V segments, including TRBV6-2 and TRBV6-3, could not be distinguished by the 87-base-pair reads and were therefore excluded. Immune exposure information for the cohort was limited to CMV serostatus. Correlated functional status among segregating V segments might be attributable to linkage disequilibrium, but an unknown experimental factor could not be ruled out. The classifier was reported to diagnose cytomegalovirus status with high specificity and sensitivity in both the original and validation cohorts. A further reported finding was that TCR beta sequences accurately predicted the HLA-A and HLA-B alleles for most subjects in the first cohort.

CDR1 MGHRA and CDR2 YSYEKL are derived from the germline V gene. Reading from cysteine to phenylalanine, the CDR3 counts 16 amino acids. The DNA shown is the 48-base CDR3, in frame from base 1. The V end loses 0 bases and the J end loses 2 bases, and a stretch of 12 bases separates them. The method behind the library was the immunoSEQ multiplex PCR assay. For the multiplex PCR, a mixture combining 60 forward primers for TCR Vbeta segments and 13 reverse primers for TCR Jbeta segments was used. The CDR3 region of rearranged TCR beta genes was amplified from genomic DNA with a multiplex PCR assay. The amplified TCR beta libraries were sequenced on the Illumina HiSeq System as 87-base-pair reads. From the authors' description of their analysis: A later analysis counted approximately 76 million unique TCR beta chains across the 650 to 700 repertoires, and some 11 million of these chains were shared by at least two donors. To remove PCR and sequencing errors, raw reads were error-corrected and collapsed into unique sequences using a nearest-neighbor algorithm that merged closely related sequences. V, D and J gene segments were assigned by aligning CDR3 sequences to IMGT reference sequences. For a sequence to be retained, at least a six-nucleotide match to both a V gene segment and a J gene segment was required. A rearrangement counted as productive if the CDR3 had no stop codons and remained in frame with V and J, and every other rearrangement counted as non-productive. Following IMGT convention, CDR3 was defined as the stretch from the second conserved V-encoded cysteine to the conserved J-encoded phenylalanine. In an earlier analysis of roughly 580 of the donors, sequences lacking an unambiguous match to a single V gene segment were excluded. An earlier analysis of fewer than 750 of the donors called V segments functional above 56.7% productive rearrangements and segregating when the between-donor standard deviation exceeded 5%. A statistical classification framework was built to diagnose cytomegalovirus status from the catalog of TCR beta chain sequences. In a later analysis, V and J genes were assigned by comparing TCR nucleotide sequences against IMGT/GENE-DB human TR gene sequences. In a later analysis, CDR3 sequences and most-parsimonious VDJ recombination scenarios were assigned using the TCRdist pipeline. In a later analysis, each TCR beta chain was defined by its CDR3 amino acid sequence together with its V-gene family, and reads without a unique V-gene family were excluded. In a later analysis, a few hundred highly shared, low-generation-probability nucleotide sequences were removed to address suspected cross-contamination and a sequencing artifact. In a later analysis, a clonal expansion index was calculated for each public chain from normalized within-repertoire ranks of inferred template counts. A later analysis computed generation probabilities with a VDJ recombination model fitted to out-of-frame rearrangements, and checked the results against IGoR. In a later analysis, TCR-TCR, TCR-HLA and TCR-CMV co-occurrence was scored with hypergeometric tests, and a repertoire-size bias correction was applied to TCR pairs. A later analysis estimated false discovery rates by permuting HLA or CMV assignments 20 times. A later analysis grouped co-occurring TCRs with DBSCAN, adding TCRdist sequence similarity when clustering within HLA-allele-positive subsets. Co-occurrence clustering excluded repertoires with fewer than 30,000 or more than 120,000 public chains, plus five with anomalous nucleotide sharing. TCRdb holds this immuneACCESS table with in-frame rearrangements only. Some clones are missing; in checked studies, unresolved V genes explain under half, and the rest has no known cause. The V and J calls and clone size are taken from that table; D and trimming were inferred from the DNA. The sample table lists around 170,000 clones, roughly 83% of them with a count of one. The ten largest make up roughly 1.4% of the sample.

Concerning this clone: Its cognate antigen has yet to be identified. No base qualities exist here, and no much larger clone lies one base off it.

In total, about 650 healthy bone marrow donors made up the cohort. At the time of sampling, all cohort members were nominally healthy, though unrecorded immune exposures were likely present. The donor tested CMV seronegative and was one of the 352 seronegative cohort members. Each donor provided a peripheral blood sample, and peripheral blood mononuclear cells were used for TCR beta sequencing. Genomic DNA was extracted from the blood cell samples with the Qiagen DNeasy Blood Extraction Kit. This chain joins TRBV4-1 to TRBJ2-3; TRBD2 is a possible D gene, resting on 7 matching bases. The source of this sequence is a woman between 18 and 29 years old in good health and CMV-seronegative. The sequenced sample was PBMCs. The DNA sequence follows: TGCGCCAGCAGCCAAGATGGGGGGGCTAACACAGATACGCAGTATTTT. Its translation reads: CASSQDGGANTDTQYF.